This T cell receptor (beta chain) is from a study of Tregs in tolerant kidney transplant recipients. The CDR3 covers 13 residues. Per the germline V gene, CDR1 is MNHNS and CDR2 is SASEGT. V dropped 6 bases and J dropped 14; count of bases not matched to a gene: 15. Data came from immunoSEQ multiplex PCR; TCRdb stores just in-frame clones and leaves some out. This repertoire shows about 110,000 clones, around 90% found once; its top ten account for approximately 0.35%. Sequencing was performed on CD4+ T cells from blood, taken before the transplant. The sequence came from a human donor who received a combined kidney and bone marrow transplant. The chain carries TRBV6-1 and TRBJ1-1; 7 positions agree with TRBD1. CDR3 protein: CASSPQRQGISFF. CDR3 DNA sequence: TGTGCCAGCAGCCCCCAAAGACAGGGTATCTCCTTCTTT.